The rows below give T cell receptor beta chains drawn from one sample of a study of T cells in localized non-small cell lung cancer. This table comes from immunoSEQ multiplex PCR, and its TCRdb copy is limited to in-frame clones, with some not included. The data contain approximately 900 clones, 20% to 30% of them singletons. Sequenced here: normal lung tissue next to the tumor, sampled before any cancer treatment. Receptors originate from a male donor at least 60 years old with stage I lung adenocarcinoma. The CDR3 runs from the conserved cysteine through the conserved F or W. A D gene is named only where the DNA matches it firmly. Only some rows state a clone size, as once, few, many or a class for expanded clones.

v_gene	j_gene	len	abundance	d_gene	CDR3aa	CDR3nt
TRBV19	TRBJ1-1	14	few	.	CASSIDRQGTEAFF	TGTGCCAGTAGTATCGACAGGCAGGGCACTGAAGCTTTCTTT
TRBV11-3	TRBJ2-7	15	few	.	CASSVGGQEYYEQYF	TGTGCCAGCAGCGTCGGAGGGCAGGAATACTACGAGCAGTACTTC
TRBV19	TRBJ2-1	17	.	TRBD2	CASSITLAGSSYNEQFF	TGTGCCAGTAGTATCACCCTAGCGGGGAGCTCCTACAATGAGCAGTTCTTC
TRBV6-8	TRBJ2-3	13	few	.	CAIRGGYTDTQYF	TGTGCCATCAGGGGGGGTTACACAGATACGCAGTATTTT
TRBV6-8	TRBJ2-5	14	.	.	CASSLAPGGETQYF	TGTGCCAGCAGCCTCGCACCCGGAGGGGAGACCCAGTACTTC
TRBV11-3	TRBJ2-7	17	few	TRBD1	CASSSRDRGLGSYEQYF	TGTGCCAGCAGCTCCCGGGACAGGGGGCTCGGCTCCTACGAGCAGTACTTC
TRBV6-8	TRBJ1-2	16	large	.	CASSYGTGSQNYGYTF	TGTGCCAGCAGTTACGGCACAGGGAGCCAAAACTATGGCTACACCTTC
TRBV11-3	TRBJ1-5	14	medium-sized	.	CASSLGGVGQPQHF	TGTGCCAGCAGCTTAGGCGGGGTTGGTCAGCCCCAGCATTTT
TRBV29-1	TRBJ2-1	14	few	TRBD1	CSVEDWTGVREQFF	TGCAGCGTTGAAGATTGGACAGGCGTCCGGGAGCAGTTCTTC
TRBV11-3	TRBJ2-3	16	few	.	CASSLGGVTSRDTQYF	TGTGCCAGCAGCTTAGGGGGTGTGACTAGTCGGGATACGCAGTATTTT
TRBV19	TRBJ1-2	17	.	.	CASSIDHQTGANYGYTF	TGTGCCAGTAGTATAGACCACCAGACAGGAGCTAACTATGGCTACACCTTC
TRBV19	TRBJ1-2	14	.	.	CASSIDKQGGGYTF	TGTGCCAGTAGTATAGATAAACAGGGCGGCGGCTACACCTTC
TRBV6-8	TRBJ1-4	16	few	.	CASSPEGGSGGEKLFF	TGTGCCAGCAGTCCCGAAGGGGGATCTGGGGGTGAAAAACTGTTTTTT
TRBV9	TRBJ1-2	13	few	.	CASSFGEDYGYTF	TGTGCCAGCAGTTTCGGGGAGGACTATGGCTACACCTTC
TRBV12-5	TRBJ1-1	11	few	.	CASKVNTEAFF	TGTGCCAGCAAAGTGAACACTGAAGCTTTCTTT
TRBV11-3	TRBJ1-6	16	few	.	CASSSTTQGTYSPLHF	TGTGCCAGCAGCTCCACAACCCAGGGAACTTACTCACCCCTCCACTTT
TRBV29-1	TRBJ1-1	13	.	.	CSVEGSPNTEAFF	TGCAGCGTTGAAGGCAGTCCGAACACTGAAGCTTTCTTT
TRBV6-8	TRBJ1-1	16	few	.	CASSPARTGRGTEAFF	TGTGCCAGCAGCCCCGCGCGGACTGGGAGGGGCACTGAAGCTTTCTTT
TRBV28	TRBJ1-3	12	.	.	CASSFSRNTIYF	TGTGCCAGCAGTTTCAGTCGAAACACCATATATTTT
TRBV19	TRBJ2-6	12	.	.	CASSQRDGRLTF	TGTGCCAGTAGTCAGAGGGACGGCCGCCTGACTTTC
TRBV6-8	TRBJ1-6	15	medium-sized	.	CASRPERRENSPLHF	TGTGCCAGCAGGCCAGAGAGGAGAGAGAATTCACCCCTCCACTTT
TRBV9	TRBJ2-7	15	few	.	CASSVGSGILYEQYF	TGTGCCAGCAGCGTAGGCTCTGGGATTTTATACGAGCAGTACTTC
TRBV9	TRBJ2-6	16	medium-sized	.	CASSPPGGSGANVLTF	TGTGCCAGCAGCCCCCCCGGCGGGTCTGGGGCCAACGTCCTGACTTTC
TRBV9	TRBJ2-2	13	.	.	CASSESSAGELFF	TGTGCCAGCAGTGAAAGTTCGGCCGGGGAGCTGTTTTTT
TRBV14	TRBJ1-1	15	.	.	CASSQVGGAGTEAFF	TGTGCCAGCAGCCAAGTCGGGGGGGCTGGCACTGAAGCTTTCTTT
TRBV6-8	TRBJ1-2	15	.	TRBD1	CASSFGDRGNAGYTF	TGTGCCAGCAGTTTTGGGGACAGGGGGAACGCTGGCTACACCTTC
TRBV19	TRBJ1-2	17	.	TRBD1	CASSIDHQAGGAYGYTF	TGTGCCAGTAGTATAGACCACCAGGCAGGGGGCGCCTATGGCTACACCTTC
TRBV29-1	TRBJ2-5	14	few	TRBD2	CSVEKRGVGETQYF	TGCAGCGTTGAGAAGCGGGGGGTGGGAGAGACCCAGTACTTC
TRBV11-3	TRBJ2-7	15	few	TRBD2	CASSQGRGGRNEQYF	TGTGCCAGCAGCCAAGGGCGGGGGGGCCGGAACGAGCAGTACTTC
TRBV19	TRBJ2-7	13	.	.	CASSIGPFYEQYF	TGTGCCAGTAGTATAGGGCCCTTTTACGAGCAGTACTTC
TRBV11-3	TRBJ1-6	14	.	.	CASSWGRYNSPLHF	TGTGCCAGCAGCTGGGGACGGTATAATTCACCCCTCCACTTT
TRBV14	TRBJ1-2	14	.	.	CASSQDPGPYGYTF	TGTGCCAGCAGCCAAGATCCCGGGCCCTATGGCTACACCTTC
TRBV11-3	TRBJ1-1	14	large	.	CASSLPGGNTEAFF	TGTGCCAGCAGCTTACCGGGCGGGAACACTGAAGCTTTCTTT
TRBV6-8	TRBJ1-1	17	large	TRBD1	CASSYAQDRGMHTEAFF	TGTGCCAGCAGTTACGCCCAGGACAGGGGGATGCACACTGAAGCTTTCTTT
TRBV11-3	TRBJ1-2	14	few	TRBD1	CASSLWDSARGYTF	TGTGCCAGCAGCTTGTGGGACAGCGCCCGGGGCTACACCTTC
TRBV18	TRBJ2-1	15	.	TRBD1	CASSPPDREYNEQFF	TGTGCCAGCTCACCGCCGGACAGGGAGTACAATGAGCAGTTCTTC
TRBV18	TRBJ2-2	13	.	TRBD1	CASSQQGAGELFF	TGTGCCAGCTCTCAACAGGGGGCTGGGGAGCTGTTTTTT
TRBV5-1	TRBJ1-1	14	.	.	CASSLQEGGGEAFF	TGCGCCAGCAGCTTGCAGGAGGGGGGAGGTGAAGCTTTCTTT
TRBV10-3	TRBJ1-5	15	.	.	CAISESGDSNQPQHF	TGTGCCATCAGTGAGTCGGGGGACAGCAATCAGCCCCAGCATTTT
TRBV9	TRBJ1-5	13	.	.	CASSRDINQPQHF	TGTGCCAGCAGTCGGGACATCAATCAGCCCCAGCATTTT
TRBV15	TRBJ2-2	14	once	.	CATRKGIYTGELFF	TGTGCCACCAGGAAGGGCATCTACACCGGGGAGCTGTTTTTT
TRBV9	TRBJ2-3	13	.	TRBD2	CASSRDYTDTQYF	TGTGCCAGCAGTCGGGACTACACAGATACGCAGTATTTT
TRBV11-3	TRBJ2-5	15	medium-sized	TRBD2	CASSLIRGGGETQYF	TGTGCCAGCAGCTTAATCCGCGGGGGAGGTGAGACCCAGTACTTC
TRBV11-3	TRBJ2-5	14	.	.	CASSSRVRPETQYF	TGTGCCAGCAGCTCCAGGGTCCGACCGGAGACCCAGTACTTC
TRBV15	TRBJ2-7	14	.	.	CATSRGDSSYEQYF	TGTGCCACCAGCAGGGGTGACAGTTCCTACGAGCAGTACTTC
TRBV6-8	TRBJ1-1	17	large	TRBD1	CASSYSRDRGLNTEAFF	TGTGCCAGCAGTTACTCGAGGGACAGGGGATTGAACACTGAAGCTTTCTTT
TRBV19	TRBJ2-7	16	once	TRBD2	CASSGGGSGGAYEQYF	TGTGCCAGTAGTGGAGGCGGTAGCGGGGGGGCCTACGAGCAGTACTTC